Given below is one T cell receptor (beta chain) in context. Produced via immunoSEQ multiplex PCR; TCRdb's table is partial and in-frame only. The data show about 1 million clones, with roughly 70% seen just once and 1.5% held by the top ten. This entry belongs to a study of shared clonotypes between healthy human individuals. Sequencing was carried out using memory CD4+ T cells sorted from blood. Indicated subset: CD45RA-negative fraction. The receptor was isolated from a man between 18 and 29 years old in good health.

CDR3 bases: TGTGCCAGCAGCCACGGGACCCTGGGAGAGAAAACCTTC. Translation gives CASSHGTLGEKTF. The J gene is TRBJ1-2, the V gene TRBV16, with TRBD1 as a possible D gene (5 bases). The V end lost 3 bases, the J end lost 14 bases, and 19 bases lay between the germline ends. The CDR3 is 13 residues long. Germline assignment: CDR1 KGHSY and CDR2 FQNENV.